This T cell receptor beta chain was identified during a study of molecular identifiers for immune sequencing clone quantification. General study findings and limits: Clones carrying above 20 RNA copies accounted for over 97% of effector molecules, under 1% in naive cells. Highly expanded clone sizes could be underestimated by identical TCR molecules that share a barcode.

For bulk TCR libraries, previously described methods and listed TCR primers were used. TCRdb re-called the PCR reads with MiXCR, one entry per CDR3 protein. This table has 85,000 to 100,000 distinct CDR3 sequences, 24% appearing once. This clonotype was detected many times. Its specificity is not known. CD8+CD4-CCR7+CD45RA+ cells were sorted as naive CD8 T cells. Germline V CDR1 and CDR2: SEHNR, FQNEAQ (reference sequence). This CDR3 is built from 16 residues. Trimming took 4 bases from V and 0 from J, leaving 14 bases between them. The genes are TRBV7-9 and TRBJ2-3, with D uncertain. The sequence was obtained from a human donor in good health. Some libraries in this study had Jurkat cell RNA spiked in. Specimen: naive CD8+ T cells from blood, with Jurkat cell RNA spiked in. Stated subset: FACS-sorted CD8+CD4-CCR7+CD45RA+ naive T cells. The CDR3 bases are TGTGCCAGCAGCTCTATCATGGCCCCGAGCACAGATACGCAGTATTTT. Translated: CASSSIMAPSTDTQYF.